This TCR beta chain is from a study of T-cell memory formation after mild COVID-19 (dated by TCRdb to the early 2020s). Study-wide context: TCR sequence clusters from the two donors were largely donor specific. Longitudinal TCRalpha and TCRbeta repertoire sequencing tracked T-cell clones expanding and contracting after mild COVID-19 in a couple of donors. Two young, previously healthy adult volunteers, one female and one male, were included in the cohort. Beyond this particular receptor, the publication reports: Only two mild cases were covered in the study, and larger cohorts including severe cases with pre-infection samples were considered necessary. Balanced CD4/CD8 phenotypes were observed for clones contracting from day 15 to 85, whereas a bias towards CD4+ was observed for a second wave of clones expanding from day 15 to 37. The detection of some responding clones in pre-infection memory suggests that pre-existing cross-reactive memory T cells joined the SARS-CoV-2 response. The second-wave clones that peaked on day 37 were not confirmed to be SARS-CoV-2 specific. Contracting CD4+ clones were found mainly in CM and EM memory subsets, while CD8+ clones were enriched in EMRA.

Ficoll-Paque density gradient centrifugation was the method used to isolate PBMCs. This clonotype was detected many times. There is no known antigen for this receptor. No base qualities exist here, and no much larger clone lies one base off it. The run used an Illumina NovaSeq 6000. TCRalpha and TCRbeta cDNA libraries were built by 5'RACE with constant-segment primers, adding sample barcodes and unique molecular identifiers. Trizol reagent was used to extract RNA from every sample. Library amplification was performed in two PCR steps, and a second sample barcode and Illumina TruSeq adapters were introduced in the second step. Sequencing of the libraries was done on an Illumina NovaSeq, producing 2 x 150 bp paired-end reads. As for how the authors treated the data: Reads were demultiplexed and collapsed into UMI-guided consensus sequences with migec v1.2.7. Using mixcr v2.1.11, UMI consensuses were aligned to TRA and TRB V and J templates and then assembled into clonotypes. A clonotype was counted as expanded or contracted only when both edgeR and NoisET called the clonotype significant, with the noise models trained on biological replicates. For edgeR calls, a false discovery rate-adjusted p below 0.01 and a log2 fold-change threshold of 1 were applied. PCA with hierarchical clustering of max-normalized trajectories of the 1000 most abundant clonotypes was used as exploratory dynamics analysis. Separately sequenced CD4+ and CD8+ repertoires were used to assign the CD4 or CD8 phenotype of responding clones. The public reads were reprocessed in TCRdb via fastp at Q25 and MiXCR, keeping in-frame beta chains. CDR3 protein sequences are deduplicated, and each keeps its most common genes and DNA. Clone size and V and J calls follow TCRdb, not the original study. The sample table shows 40,000 to 60,000 distinct CDR3 sequences, and roughly 7% are seen once. In total, the top ten clones hold 1.4% of the sample.

From a lookup of the germline V gene, CDR1 and CDR2 are SGHAT and FQNNGV. The CDR3, from cysteine to phenylalanine, totals 16 residues. Left in the record is the CDR3 DNA by itself, 48 bases read in frame from the first base. From V the trimming removes 4 bases and from J it removes 3 bases, while the gene matches leave 10 bases of the junction unaccounted for. Specimen: PBMCs or a T cell subset sorted from them (not recorded which). The chain employs TRBV11-2 and TRBJ2-7; 9 of the junction bases match TRBD1. The sequence was collected from a man aged 18 to 30 who had mild COVID-19 (a few samples of this study predate the infection). The sample titles of this study are shuffled in the database, so cell type and time point are left out; the donor was told from shared clones. The nucleotide sequence is given as TGTGCCAGCAGCTGGGACAGGGCAAGTGGCGGCTACGAGCAGTACTTC. Its amino acids are CASSWDRASGGYEQYF.